These 8 T cell receptor beta chains originate from one sample sequenced in a study of breast tumors, draining lymph nodes, adjacent tissues. Axillary draining lymph nodes of breast cancer patients supplied the node samples. TCRdb independently ran MiXCR on the multiplex PCR reads; one entry per CDR3 protein. The sample has 150,000 to 200,000 distinct CDR3 sequences, about 34% seen once. Sequenced material: axillary lymph node tissue. These receptors all come from a female donor with breast cancer. Some clones in this sample may be carry-over from other donors' samples.

At least ten counts were recorded for this clonotype. The gene calls are TRBV27 and TRBJ2-3; possible D gene TRBD2, 5 bases. The CDR3 loop spans 15 amino acids. Trimming removed 2 bases at V and 3 bases at J, with 12 bases between. The germline V gene encodes CDR1 MNHEY and CDR2 SMNVEV (reference sequence). The CDR3 sequence: CASSLNGIGTDTQYF. CDR3 nucleotides: TGTGCCAGCAGTTTAAACGGGATAGGGACAGATACGCAGTATTTT.

Ten or more counts support this clonotype. This chain joins TRBV5-8 and TRBJ2-3, with D tentatively TRBD2 (5 bases). This CDR3 is 16 amino acids long. Trimming left V 0 bases short and J 7 bases short, with 18 bases between. Germline CDR1 and CDR2: SGHTS and YDEGEE. This CDR3 reads CASSLASRDLLNTQYF. CDR3 sequence (DNA): TGTGCCAGCAGCTTGGCTAGTCGGGATCTTCTTAATACGCAGTATTTT.

Many counts were recorded for this clonotype. The genes are TRBV9 and TRBJ2-6; D remains unclear. Looked up from germline, CDR1 is SGDLS and CDR2 is YYNGEE. V lost 4 bases to trimming and J lost 2 bases, with 13 bases between them. The CDR3 length is 16 residues. CDR3 in amino acids: CASSPPPRAGANVLTF. The DNA of the CDR3 is TGTGCCAGCAGCCCTCCCCCAAGAGCTGGGGCCAACGTCCTGACTTTC.

The table lists this clonotype with many counts. A much bigger clone sits one base away, suggesting this may be a read error. This chain uses TRBV20-1 with TRBJ2-5; 10 bases line up with TRBD2. Germline V gene sequence: CDR1 DFQATT, CDR2 SNEGSKA (reference sequence). J lost 7 bases, V lost 3 bases, and 8 bases had no gene match. This CDR3 region has 14 residues. This chain's CDR3 is CSARVPSGGATQYF. The CDR3 region has the DNA TGCAGTGCTAGGGTCCCTAGCGGGGGAGCGACCCAGTACTTC.

This clonotype occurred many times. CDR3 sequence reads: CSARGGTSLTQETQYF. In DNA, the CDR3 is TGCAGTGCTAGGGGAGGGACTTCTCTAACTCAAGAGACCCAGTACTTC. This chain uses TRBV20-1 with TRBJ2-5, with 7 bases that match TRBD2. Germline V lookup: CDR1 DFQATT, CDR2 SNEGSKA (reference sequence). Trimming took 3 bases from V and 2 from J; bases not matched to a gene: 12. The CDR3 totals 16 residues.

The chain combines TRBV7-8 with TRBJ2-3; D possibly corresponds to TRBD2 (7 bases). This CDR3 is built from 18 residues. Germline V gene data show CDR1 as SGHVS and CDR2 as FQNEAQ. V was shortened by 4 bases and J by 3 bases, with 23 bases between the two germline ends. The CDR3 DNA follows: TGTGCCAGCAGCTCAAAATGGGGGGGCAGGGGAAGTACAGATACGCAGTATTTT. Translated: CASSSKWGGRGSTDTQYF.

This clonotype was detected ten times or more. This rearrangement joins TRBV5-1 to TRBJ2-3, with a tentative D call TRBD1 (6 bases). CDR3 length: 16 amino acids. Germline V CDR1 and CDR2: SGHRS, YFSETQ. Trimming cost V 6 bases and J 2 bases, with 19 bases left between them. The CDR3 spells CASISGVVGNTDTQYF. The CDR3 DNA is TGCGCCAGCATATCAGGGGTAGTAGGAAACACAGATACGCAGTATTTT. The full variable domain, its missing parts supplied by reference TRBV5-1 and TRBJ2-3, is KAGVTQTPRYLIKTRGQQVTLSCSPISGHRSVSWYQQTPGQGLQFLFEYFSETQRNKGNFPGRFSGRQFSNSRSEMNVSTLELGDSALYLCASISGVVGNTDTQYFGPGTRLTVL.

The chain joins TRBV15 to TRBJ2-7, with TRBD2 matching over 12 bases. Germline V gene sequence: CDR1 LNHNV, CDR2 YYDKDF (reference sequence). Trimming at V came to 3 bases and at J to 6 bases, leaving 6 bases not matched to a gene. This CDR3 spans 15 amino acids. CDR3 in DNA: TGTGCCACCAGCAGGCGACTAGCGGGAGCAGGCGAGCAGTACTTC. This translates into CATSRRLAGAGEQYF.